This paragraph covers one T cell receptor (beta chain) sequence. Its antigen is unidentified. MiXCR was run by TCRdb on the reads, yielding one entry per CDR3 protein. In the table there are a few hundred thousand distinct CDR3 sequences, about 33% of which are singletons. This sample stems from a study of T cell repertoires in cytomegalovirus infection. The V end lost 1 base, the J end lost 16 bases, and 17 bases lay between the germline ends. The CDR3 totals 13 residues. Germline V CDR1 and CDR2: SEHNR, FQNEAQ (reference sequence). The rearrangement links TRBV7-9 to TRBJ2-1, with D perhaps TRBD2 (5 bases). The starting material was cultured PBMCs, obtained from culture after CMV antigen stimulation. This receptor was taken from a human donor in good health (CMV status not recorded). Some clones in this sample may be carry-over from other donors' samples. The CDR3 here is CASSLDTHIGEFF. The CDR3 nucleotides are TGTGCCAGCAGCTTAGACACCCATATCGGGGAATTCTTC.